The rows below give T cell receptor beta chains drawn from one sample of a study of T cells in Graves' hyperthyroidism and ophthalmopathy. MiXCR, applied by TCRdb to the multiplex PCR reads, yields one record per CDR3 protein. The sample records over 650,000 distinct CDR3 sequences, about 45% being singletons. The sequenced sample consisted of peripheral blood or thyroid tissue (not recorded which). These TCRs come from an adult man with Graves' disease, either hyperthyroidism or ophthalmopathy (not recorded which). CDR3s include the opening cysteine and the closing phenylalanine or tryptophan. A D gene is named only where the DNA matches it firmly. The size field is filled for only some rows; it gives once, few, many or a size class.

NA	TRBJ1-1	many	TRBV29-1	CSVERTVNTEAFF	TGCAGCGTAGAAAGGACGGTCAACACTGAAGCTTTCTTT
TRBD1	TRBJ1-1	few	TRBV5-1	CASSGGQNRGTEAFF	TGCGCCAGCAGCGGGGGACAGAACAGGGGCACTGAAGCTTTCTTT
TRBD1	TRBJ1-2	NA	TRBV19	CASSIITGQGNGYTF	TGTGCCAGTAGTATAATTACGGGACAGGGGAACGGCTACACCTTC
NA	TRBJ2-5	few	TRBV29-1	CSSDSAQETQYF	TGCAGCAGTGACTCAGCCCAAGAGACCCAGTACTTC
NA	TRBJ1-2	NA	TRBV10-3	CASSLDWASYGYTF	TGTGCCAGCAGCTTGGACTGGGCCAGCTATGGCTACACCTTC
NA	TRBJ1-5	many	TRBV29-1	CSVGEGHDRPQHF	TGCAGCGTGGGGGAAGGGCATGATCGGCCCCAGCATTTT
NA	TRBJ2-7	NA	TRBV2	CASSQDRRVGVYEQYF	TGTGCCAGCAGCCAAGATCGGCGGGTGGGGGTCTACGAGCAGTACTTC
NA	TRBJ1-2	once	TRBV24-1	CATSDSQGYNYGYTF	TGTGCCACCAGTGATTCCCAGGGGTACAACTATGGCTACACCTTC
NA	TRBJ1-1	many	TRBV10-3	CAISESEGGKAFF	TGTGCCATCAGTGAGTCGGAGGGGGGGAAAGCTTTCTTT
NA	TRBJ1-5	NA	TRBV7-8	CASSQDRGYNQPQHF	TGTGCCAGCAGCCAAGATAGGGGTTACAATCAGCCCCAGCATTTT
TRBD1	TRBJ2-6	few	TRBV5-1	CASSLLRDRAGFGANVLTF	TGCGCCAGCAGCCTCCTCCGGGACAGGGCAGGATTTGGGGCCAACGTCCTGACTTTC
TRBD1	TRBJ1-5	many	TRBV20-1	CSAISRDRGYQPQHF	TGCAGTGCTATATCCCGGGACAGGGGATATCAGCCCCAGCATTTT
NA	TRBJ1-1	NA	TRBV7-9	CASSLVEEAFF	TGTGCCAGCAGCTTAGTCGAAGAAGCTTTCTTT
NA	TRBJ1-1	NA	TRBV20-1	CSARDHREEAFF	TGCAGTGCTAGAGATCACAGGGAGGAAGCTTTCTTT
NA	TRBJ1-4	many	TRBV7-9	CASSSYEKLFF	TGTGCCAGCAGCTCCTATGAAAAACTGTTTTTT
NA	TRBJ2-2	NA	TRBV7-9	CASRWAQGPLSAGELFF	TGTGCCAGCAGGTGGGCCCAGGGGCCCCTTAGCGCCGGGGAGCTGTTTTTT
TRBD1	TRBJ2-3	NA	TRBV29-1	CSTTGTGIDTQYF	TGCAGCACCACCGGGACAGGGATAGATACGCAGTATTTT
NA	TRBJ2-6	few	TRBV12-3/TRBV12-4	CATMGGLITNVLTF	TGTGCCACCATGGGGGGCTTAATTACCAACGTCCTGACTTTC
NA	TRBJ1-1	NA	TRBV20-1	CRRQATLPTEAFF	TGCAGACGACAAGCCACGTTACCCACTGAAGCTTTCTTT
NA	TRBJ2-5	few	TRBV11-2	CASSGGTAGETQYF	TGTGCCAGCAGCGGGGGGACAGCAGGGGAGACCCAGTACTTC
NA	TRBJ1-4	NA	TRBV7-9	CASSLPGSSNEKLFF	TGTGCCAGCAGCTTGCCCGGGTCATCTAATGAAAAACTGTTTTTT
NA	TRBJ2-7	few	TRBV6-5	CASSYDTGTYEQYF	TGTGCCAGCAGTTACGATACAGGGACCTACGAGCAGTACTTC
NA	TRBJ1-5	NA	TRBV20-1	CSAKRGSNQPQHF	TGCAGTGCTAAACGGGGCAGCAATCAGCCCCAGCATTTT
NA	TRBJ1-2	many	TRBV7-9	CASSLHGYTF	TGTGCCAGCAGCTTACATGGCTACACCTTC
NA	TRBJ1-2	few	TRBV2	CASSEAFIASSYTF	TGTGCCAGCAGTGAAGCGTTTATAGCTAGTAGCTACACCTTC
NA	TRBJ1-1	NA	TRBV10-3	CAIRGSSTEAFF	TGTGCCATCAGGGGGTCGAGCACTGAAGCTTTCTTT
NA	TRBJ1-3	NA	TRBV9	CASSLGQAYSGNTIYF	TGTGCCAGCAGCTTAGGGCAGGCCTACTCTGGAAACACCATATATTTT
NA	TRBJ1-1	many	TRBV9	CASSVVVRDTEAFF	TGTGCCAGCAGCGTAGTGGTCAGAGACACTGAAGCTTTCTTT
NA	TRBJ2-2	once	TRBV20-1	CSARGQNTGELFF	TGCAGTGCTAGAGGTCAGAACACCGGGGAGCTGTTTTTT
NA	TRBJ1-5	few	TRBV2	CASKAFGRDSNQPQHF	TGTGCCAGCAAAGCATTCGGACGGGACAGCAATCAGCCCCAGCATTTT
NA	TRBJ2-3	NA	TRBV7-2	CASFLTARTDTQYF	TGTGCCAGCTTCCTGACAGCCCGCACAGATACGCAGTATTTT
NA	TRBJ1-2	few	TRBV13	CASSLAVGSYGYTF	TGTGCCAGCAGCTTAGCTGTCGGTAGCTATGGCTACACCTTC
NA	TRBJ1-1	few	TRBV2	CASRSAAEAFF	TGTGCCAGCAGGTCGGCAGCGGAAGCTTTCTTT
TRBD2	TRBJ2-7	few	TRBV29-1	CSAAGTSGRAGEQYF	TGCAGCGCTGCTGGGACTAGCGGGAGGGCGGGCGAGCAGTACTTC
NA	TRBJ2-5	few	TRBV29-1	CSALIWRGGRTEETQYF	TGCAGCGCCCTTATTTGGAGGGGGGGCAGGACAGAAGAGACCCAGTACTTC
NA	TRBJ2-7	few	TRBV9	CASSVSGSAGSYEQYF	TGTGCCAGCAGCGTTTCGGGCTCCGCTGGCTCCTACGAGCAGTACTTC
TRBD1	TRBJ1-2	NA	TRBV25-1	CASSFGQGANYGYTF	TGTGCCAGCAGTTTTGGACAGGGGGCTAACTATGGCTACACCTTC
NA	TRBJ1-3	few	TRBV7-2	CASSLTAASGNTIYF	TGTGCCAGCAGCTTAACGGCAGCCTCTGGAAACACCATATATTTT
TRBD1	TRBJ1-2	many	TRBV10-3	CAIPDRGYGYTF	TGTGCCATCCCGGACAGGGGCTATGGCTACACCTTC
NA	TRBJ1-3	few	TRBV13	CASSRLDGSGNTIYF	TGTGCCAGCAGTCGCCTGGACGGCTCTGGAAACACCATATATTTT
NA	TRBJ2-7	few	TRBV20-1	CSAIPGRAHEQYF	TGCAGTGCTATCCCCGGACGGGCTCACGAGCAGTACTTC
NA	TRBJ2-5	NA	TRBV7-9	CASSLPGEAQYF	TGTGCCAGCAGCTTGCCGGGGGAGGCGCAGTACTTC
NA	TRBJ2-2	NA	TRBV10-1	CASSESRGPGGELFF	TGCGCCAGCAGTGAGTCGCGGGGGCCAGGCGGGGAGCTGTTTTTT
TRBD1	TRBJ2-5	NA	TRBV10-3	CAISVRQGQETQYF	TGTGCCATCAGTGTTCGACAGGGCCAGGAGACCCAGTACTTC
NA	TRBJ2-2	few	TRBV12-3/TRBV12-4	CASSTAPVSVGDPGELFF	TGTGCCAGCAGTACCGCCCCCGTCTCGGTGGGAGATCCCGGGGAGCTGTTTTTT
NA	TRBJ1-6	few	TRBV7-2	CASSFVKGNSPLHF	TGTGCCAGCAGCTTTGTTAAAGGGAATTCACCCCTCCACTTT
NA	TRBJ2-7	many	TRBV20-1	CSARDPVGRGEQYF	TGCAGTGCTAGAGATCCAGTCGGGAGAGGCGAGCAGTACTTC
NA	TRBJ2-5	NA	TRBV15	CARDRLGRGETQYF	TGTGCTAGAGATCGGCTAGGCCGGGGAGAGACCCAGTACTTC
NA	TRBJ2-2	NA	TRBV7-2	CASSQARQDLTGELFF	TGTGCCAGCAGCCAAGCCAGACAGGACCTCACCGGGGAGCTGTTTTTT
NA	TRBJ1-3	NA	TRBV7-9	CASSYSSRGFSGNTIYF	TGTGCCAGCAGCTATTCTTCCCGGGGATTTTCTGGAAACACCATATATTTT
NA	TRBJ1-4	NA	TRBV5-1	CASRSRQTTNEKLFF	TGCGCCAGCAGAAGTCGACAGACAACTAATGAAAAACTGTTTTTT
NA	TRBJ2-7	NA	TRBV6-1	CASRPTGPPYEQYF	TGTGCCAGCAGACCCACAGGGCCGCCCTACGAGCAGTACTTC
NA	TRBJ2-1	few	TRBV15	CATSTVIGNGQFF	TGTGCCACCAGCACCGTAATAGGGAATGGGCAGTTCTTC
TRBD1	TRBJ1-2	NA	TRBV25-1	CASSEASGQGAAGYTF	TGTGCCAGCAGTGAAGCGTCGGGACAGGGCGCCGCTGGCTACACCTTC
TRBD1	TRBJ2-2	NA	TRBV7-2	CASSSDRGGTGELFF	TGTGCCAGCAGCTCGGACAGGGGTGGTACCGGGGAGCTGTTTTTT
NA	TRBJ1-1	few	TRBV7-2	CASSASTGTLNTEAFF	TGTGCCAGCAGCGCTTCGACAGGAACTCTGAACACTGAAGCTTTCTTT
NA	TRBJ2-7	NA	TRBV5-1	CASHTYEQYF	TGCGCCAGCCACACCTACGAGCAGTACTTC
TRBD1	TRBJ2-7	NA	TRBV7-8	CASSWAGGTGGYEQYF	TGTGCCAGCAGCTGGGCCGGGGGGACAGGGGGCTACGAGCAGTACTTC
NA	TRBJ1-4	many	TRBV2	CASSNLVRVPKLFF	TGTGCCAGCAGTAATCTCGTCAGGGTCCCCAAACTGTTTTTT
TRBD2	TRBJ2-7	NA	TRBV12-3/TRBV12-4	CASSPGLAAISYEQYF	TGTGCCAGCAGCCCAGGACTAGCGGCAATATCATACGAGCAGTACTTC